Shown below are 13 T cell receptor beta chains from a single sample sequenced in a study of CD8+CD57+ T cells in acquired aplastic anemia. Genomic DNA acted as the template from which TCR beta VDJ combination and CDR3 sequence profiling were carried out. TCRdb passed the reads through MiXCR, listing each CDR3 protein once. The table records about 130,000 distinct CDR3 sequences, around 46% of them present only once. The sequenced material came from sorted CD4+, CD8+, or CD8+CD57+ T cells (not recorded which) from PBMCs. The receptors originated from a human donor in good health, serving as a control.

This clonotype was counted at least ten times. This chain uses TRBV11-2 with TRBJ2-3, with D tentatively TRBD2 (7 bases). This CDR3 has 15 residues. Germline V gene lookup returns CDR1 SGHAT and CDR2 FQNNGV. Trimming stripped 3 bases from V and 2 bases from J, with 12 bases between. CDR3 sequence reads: CASSLGGAPTDTQYF. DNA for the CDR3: TGTGCCAGCAGCTTGGGGGGGGCCCCCACAGATACGCAGTATTTT.

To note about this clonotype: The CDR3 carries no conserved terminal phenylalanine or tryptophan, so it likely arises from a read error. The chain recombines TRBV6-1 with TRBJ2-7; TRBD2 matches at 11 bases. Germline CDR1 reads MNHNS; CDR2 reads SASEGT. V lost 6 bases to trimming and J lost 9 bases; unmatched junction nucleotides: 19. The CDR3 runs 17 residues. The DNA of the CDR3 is TGTGCCAGCAGCCCGGGGACTAGCGGTGGAGGCGGGGCGGTGCAGTACCTC. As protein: CASSPGTSGGGGAVQYL.

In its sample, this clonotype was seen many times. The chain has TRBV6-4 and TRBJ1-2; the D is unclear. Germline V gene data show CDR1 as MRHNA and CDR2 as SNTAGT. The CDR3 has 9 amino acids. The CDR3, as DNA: TGTCCGCACCCTTGTGGCTACACCTTC. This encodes CPHPCGYTF.

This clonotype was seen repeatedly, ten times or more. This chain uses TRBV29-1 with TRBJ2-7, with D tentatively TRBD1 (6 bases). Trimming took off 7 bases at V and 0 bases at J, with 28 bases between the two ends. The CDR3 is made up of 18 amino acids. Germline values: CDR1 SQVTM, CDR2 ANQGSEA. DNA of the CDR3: TGCAGCGCGCCCCTAATGCCAACAGGGAAGCTAATCTCCTACGAGCAGTACTTC. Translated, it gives CSAPLMPTGKLISYEQYF.

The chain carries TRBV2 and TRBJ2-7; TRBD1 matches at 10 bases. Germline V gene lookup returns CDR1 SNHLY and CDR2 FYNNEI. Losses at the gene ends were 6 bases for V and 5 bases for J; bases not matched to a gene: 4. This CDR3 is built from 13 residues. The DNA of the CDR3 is TGTGCCAGCAGGGGGACAGGGGCCGACGAGCAGTACTTC. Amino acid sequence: CASRGTGADEQYF.

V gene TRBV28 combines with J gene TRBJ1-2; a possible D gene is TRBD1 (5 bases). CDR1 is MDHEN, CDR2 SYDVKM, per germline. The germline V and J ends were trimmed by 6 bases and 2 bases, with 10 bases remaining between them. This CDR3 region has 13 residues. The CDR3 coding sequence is TGTGCCAGCAGGAGAGGGGCAAACTATGGCTACACCTTC. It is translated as CASRRGANYGYTF.

In nucleotides, the CDR3 is TGCAGTGCTAGTGACGGCGGGGAGACCCAGTACTTC. Translated, it gives CSASDGGETQYF. The V gene is TRBV20-1, the J gene TRBJ2-5, with a tentative D call TRBD2 (5 bases). V lost 3 bases and J lost 5, with 10 bases in between. This CDR3 has 12 amino acids. Germline V lookup: CDR1 DFQATT, CDR2 SNEGSKA (reference sequence).

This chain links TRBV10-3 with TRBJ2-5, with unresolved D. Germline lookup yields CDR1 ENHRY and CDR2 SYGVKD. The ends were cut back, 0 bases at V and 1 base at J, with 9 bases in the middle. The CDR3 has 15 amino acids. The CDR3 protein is CAISESGSFQETQYF. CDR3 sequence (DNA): TGTGCCATCAGTGAGTCGGGGTCCTTCCAAGAGACCCAGTACTTC.

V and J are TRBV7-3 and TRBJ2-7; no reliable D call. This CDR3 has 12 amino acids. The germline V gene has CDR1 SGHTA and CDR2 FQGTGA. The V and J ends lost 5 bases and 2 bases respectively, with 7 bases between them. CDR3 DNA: TGTGCCAGCAGCATAGACCCCTACGAGCAGTACTTC. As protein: CASSIDPYEQYF.

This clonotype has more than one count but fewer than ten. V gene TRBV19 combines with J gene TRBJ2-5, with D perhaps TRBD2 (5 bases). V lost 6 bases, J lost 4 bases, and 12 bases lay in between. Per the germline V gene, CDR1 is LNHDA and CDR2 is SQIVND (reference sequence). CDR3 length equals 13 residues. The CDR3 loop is CASRANSGETQYF. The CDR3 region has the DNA TGTGCCAGTAGGGCCAACAGCGGAGAGACCCAGTACTTC.

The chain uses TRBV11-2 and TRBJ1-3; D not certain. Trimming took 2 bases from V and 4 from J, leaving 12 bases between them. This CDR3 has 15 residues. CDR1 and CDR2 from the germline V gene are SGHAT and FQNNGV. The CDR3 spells CASSLLVPGGNTIYF. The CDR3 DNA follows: TGTGCCAGCAGCTTACTCGTTCCAGGAGGAAACACCATATATTTT.

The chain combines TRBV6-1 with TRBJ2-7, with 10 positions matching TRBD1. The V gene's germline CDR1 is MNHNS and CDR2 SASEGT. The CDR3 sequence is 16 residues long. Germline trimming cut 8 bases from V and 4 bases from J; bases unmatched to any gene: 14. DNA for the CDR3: TGTGCCAGCCGCTCGACAGGGGGCGCGGCAGCTTACGAGCAGTACTTC. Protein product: CASRSTGGAAAYEQYF.

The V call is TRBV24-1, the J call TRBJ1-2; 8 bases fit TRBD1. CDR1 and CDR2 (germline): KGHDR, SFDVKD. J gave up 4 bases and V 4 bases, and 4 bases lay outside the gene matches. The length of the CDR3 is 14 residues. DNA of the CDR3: TGTGCCACCAGTGAGACAGGGGTACCCTATGGCTACACCTTC. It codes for CATSETGVPYGYTF.